Presented here are 2 T cell receptor beta chains from one specimen sequenced in a study of T-cell memory formation after mild COVID-19. MiXCR was run by TCRdb on the 5' RACE reads, yielding one entry per CDR3 protein. The sample has roughly 170,000 distinct CDR3 sequences, roughly 23% seen once; the top ten hold 20% to 25%. Sequenced sample: PBMCs or a T cell subset sorted from them (not recorded which). The source is an adult woman who had mild COVID-19 (a few samples of this study predate the infection). Cell type and time point are not known.

This clonotype was counted only a few times. The rearrangement uses TRBV7-9 and TRBJ2-1, with a possible D match to TRBD2 (6 bases). CDR3 length equals 13 residues. Germline V gene data show CDR1 as SEHNR and CDR2 as FQNEAQ (reference sequence). Trimming pared 4 bases from V and 5 bases from J, leaving 9 bases between. The CDR3: CASSSGGNNEQFF. CDR3 nucleotide sequence: TGTGCCAGCAGCTCTGGAGGGAACAATGAGCAGTTCTTC.

In its sample, this clonotype was seen a few times. The chain carries TRBV21-1 and TRBJ2-5. TRBV21-1 is labeled a pseudogene. This CDR3 is built from 14 residues. The CDR3 sequence is CASSGTSYQETQYF. CDR3 DNA sequence: TGTGCCAGCTCGGGCACGTCGTACCAAGAGACCCAGTACTTC.